A single T cell receptor beta chain is shown here with its context. The antigen is not known. These data belong to a study of T cell repertoires in cytomegalovirus infection. About the study: Evidence of both CMV infection and a matching HLA type came from public TCR beta signatures. Study-level findings and limits: Public TCR beta family frequency separated CMV-and-HLA carriers, including in an independent cohort. Clonotypes of TCR beta that were HLA-C-restricted and CMV-specific dominated the ex vivo response.

TCRdb used MiXCR to reprocess the reads, holding one entry per CDR3 protein. The sample yields hundreds of thousands of distinct CDR3 sequences, approximately 32% seen once. The CDR3 is made up of 13 amino acids. Between the trimmed V and J ends, which lost 2 bases and 6 bases, there was a span of 7 bases. The TCR sequence derives from a human donor in good health (CMV status not recorded). Some clones in this sample may be carry-over from other donors' samples. This chain connects TRBV12-3 or TRBV12-4 to TRBJ1-4, with D uncertain. The specimen sequenced was PBMCs. In nucleotides, the CDR3 is TGTGCCAGCAGTTTATGGGGTCATGAAAAACTGTTTTTT. Protein: CASSLWGHEKLFF.